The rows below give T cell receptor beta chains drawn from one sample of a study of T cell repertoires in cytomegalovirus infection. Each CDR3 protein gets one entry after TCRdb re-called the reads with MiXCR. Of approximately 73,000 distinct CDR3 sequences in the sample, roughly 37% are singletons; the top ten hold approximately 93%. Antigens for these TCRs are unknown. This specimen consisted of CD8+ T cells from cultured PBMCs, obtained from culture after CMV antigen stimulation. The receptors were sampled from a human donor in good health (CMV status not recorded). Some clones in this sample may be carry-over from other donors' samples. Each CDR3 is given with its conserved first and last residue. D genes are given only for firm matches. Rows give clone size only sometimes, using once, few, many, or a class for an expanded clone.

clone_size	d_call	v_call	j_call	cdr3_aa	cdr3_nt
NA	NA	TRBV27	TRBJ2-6	CASSLVGHMSSGANVLTF	TGTGCCAGCAGTTTAGTGGGACACATGAGCTCTGGGGCCAACGTCCTGACTTTC
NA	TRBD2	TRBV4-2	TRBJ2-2	CASSQLAGVTNTGELFF	TGTGCCAGCAGCCAACTAGCGGGGGTGACGAACACCGGGGAGCTGTTTTTT
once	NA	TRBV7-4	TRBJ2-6	CGSTGGANVLTF	TGTGGGAGTACGGGTGGGGCCAACGTCCTGACTTTC
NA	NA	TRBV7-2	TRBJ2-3	CASNDMTTSTDTQYF	TGTGCCAGCAACGACATGACCACTAGCACAGATACGCAGTATTTT
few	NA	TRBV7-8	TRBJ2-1	CASSSQKTEYNEQFF	TGTGCCAGCAGCTCCCAGAAGACAGAGTACAATGAGCAGTTCTTC
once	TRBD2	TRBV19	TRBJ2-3	CASSPELSGGAYTDTQYF	TGTGCCAGTAGTCCGGAGCTTAGCGGGGGGGCCTACACAGATACGCAGTATTTT
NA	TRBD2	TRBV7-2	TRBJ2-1	CASSLGELAGGYRNEQFF	TGTGCCAGCAGCTTAGGCGAGCTAGCGGGGGGGTACAGGAATGAGCAGTTCTTC
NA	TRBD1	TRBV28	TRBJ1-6	CASSRRGQGQFSPLHF	TGTGCCAGCAGCCGCCGAGGACAGGGGCAATTCTCACCCCTCCACTTT
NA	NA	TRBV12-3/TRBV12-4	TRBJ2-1	CASSLGISRGPSYNEQFF	TGTGCCAGCAGTTTAGGGATCTCGCGGGGGCCTTCCTACAATGAGCAGTTCTTC
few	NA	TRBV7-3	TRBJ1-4	CASSPPVGSTNEKLFF	TGTGCCAGCAGCCCCCCGGTTGGTTCAACTAATGAAAAACTGTTTTTT
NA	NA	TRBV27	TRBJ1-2	CASSRTGSNYGYTF	TGTGCCAGCAGTAGGACCGGCTCTAACTATGGCTACACCTTC
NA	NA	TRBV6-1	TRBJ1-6	CASSEAYRDTNSPLHF	TGTGCCAGCAGTGAAGCCTACAGGGATACCAATTCACCCCTCCACTTT
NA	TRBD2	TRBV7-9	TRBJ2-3	CASSLPSGGADTQYF	TGTGCCAGCAGCTTACCTAGCGGGGGCGCAGATACGCAGTATTTT
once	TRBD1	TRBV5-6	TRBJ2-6	CASSWGTGPSGANVLTF	TGTGCCAGCAGCTGGGGGACAGGTCCCTCTGGGGCCAACGTCCTGACTTTC
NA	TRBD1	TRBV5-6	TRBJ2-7	CASSLLDRPYEQYF	TGTGCCAGCAGCTTACTGGACAGGCCCTACGAGCAGTACTTC
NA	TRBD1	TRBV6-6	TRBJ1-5	CASRKDRTYNQPQHF	TGTGCCAGCAGAAAGGACAGGACCTACAATCAGCCCCAGCATTTT
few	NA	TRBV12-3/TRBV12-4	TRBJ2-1	CASSLNLRDGPGQFF	TGTGCCAGCAGTCTGAATCTAAGGGACGGACCCGGGCAGTTCTTC
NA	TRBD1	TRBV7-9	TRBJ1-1	CASSPDPGQGQNTEAFF	TGTGCCAGCAGCCCTGATCCGGGACAGGGCCAAAACACTGAAGCTTTCTTT
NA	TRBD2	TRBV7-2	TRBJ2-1	CASSLPSGGYNEQFF	TGTGCCAGCAGCTTACCGAGCGGGGGGTACAATGAGCAGTTCTTC
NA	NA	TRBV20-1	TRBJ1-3	CSAERTGNTIYF	TGCAGTGCGGAGCGGACTGGAAACACCATATATTTT
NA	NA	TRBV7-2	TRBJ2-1	CASSLYPGLVLNEQFF	TGTGCCAGCAGCTTATATCCAGGGCTTGTCCTAAATGAGCAGTTCTTC
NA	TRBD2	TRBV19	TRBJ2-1	CASREGGNEQFF	TGTGCCAGTCGGGAGGGGGGAAATGAGCAGTTCTTC